This T cell receptor beta chain was captured by sequencing in a study of blood T cells in healthy people across ages. Looking at the study overall: Template switching recovered approximately one barcoded beta molecule for every two T cells. Whole-study findings and limits: Per-million-T-cell TCR beta diversity fell roughly linearly with age.

Sample-barcoded 5' priming and a J-beta primer mix drove a second PCR of roughly 6 to 12 cycles. One entry per CDR3 protein, called by TCRdb with MiXCR from the 5' RACE reads. The repertoire consists of approximately 790,000 distinct CDR3 sequences, with about 62% occurring once and the leading ten covering about a quarter. On this clonotype: The target antigen is unknown. One end of the junction does not line up with germline, which may come from a read error.

Around 9.5 milliliters of peripheral blood were drawn from each donor. The CDR3 contains 15 residues. Germline CDR1 DFQATT, CDR2 SNEGSKA (reference sequence). This receptor was identified in a man aged 25 to 40 in good health. Material: blood. V usage is TRBV20-1 and J usage is TRBJ2-3, with 8 bases aligning to TRBD1. This CDR3 reads CNASAPGGNTDTQYF. The CDR3 DNA reads TGCAATGCTAGCGCCCCAGGGGGCAACACAGATACGCAGTATTTT.